This T cell receptor (beta chain) appears in the sequencing data of a study of control samples from healthy donors and cancer patients. Germline values: CDR1 KGHSH, CDR2 LQKENI. The CDR3 is 14 amino acids. V shed 6 bases, J shed 3 bases, and the junction held 6 bases outside the gene matches. Assay: immunoSEQ multiplex PCR; the TCRdb copy retains only in-frame clones and omits some. Of approximately 190,000 clones listed, roughly nine tenths are singletons. This TCR came from a man aged 30-40 years in good health. The gene calls are TRBV18 and TRBJ2-5; TRBD2 aligns across 8 bases. The sample comprised blood. The CDR3 nucleotides are TGTGCCAGCTCTCGGCCGGGAGGGGAAGAGACCCAGTACTTC. It is translated as CASSRPGGEETQYF.